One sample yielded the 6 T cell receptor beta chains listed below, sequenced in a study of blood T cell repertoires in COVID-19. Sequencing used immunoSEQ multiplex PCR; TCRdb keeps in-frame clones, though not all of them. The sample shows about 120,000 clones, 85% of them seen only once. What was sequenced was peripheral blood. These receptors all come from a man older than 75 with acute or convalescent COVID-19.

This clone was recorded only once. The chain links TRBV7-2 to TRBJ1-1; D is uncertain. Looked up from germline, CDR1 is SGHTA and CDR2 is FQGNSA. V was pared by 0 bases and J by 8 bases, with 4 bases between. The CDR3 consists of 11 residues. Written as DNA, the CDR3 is TGTGCCAGCAGCTTAGCCAGGGAAGCTTTCTTT. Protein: CASSLAREAFF.

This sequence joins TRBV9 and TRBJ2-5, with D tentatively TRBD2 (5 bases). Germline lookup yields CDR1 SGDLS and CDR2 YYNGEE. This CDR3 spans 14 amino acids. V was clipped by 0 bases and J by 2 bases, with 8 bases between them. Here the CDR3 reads CASSVGGWQETQYF. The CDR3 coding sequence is TGTGCCAGCAGCGTAGGAGGGTGGCAAGAGACCCAGTACTTC.

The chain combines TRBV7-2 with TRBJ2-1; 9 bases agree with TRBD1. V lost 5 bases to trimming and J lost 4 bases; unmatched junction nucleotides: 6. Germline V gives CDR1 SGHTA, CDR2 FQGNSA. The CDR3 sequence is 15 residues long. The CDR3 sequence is CASSPDRGKYNEQFF. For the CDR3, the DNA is TGTGCCAGCAGCCCGGACAGGGGAAAGTACAATGAGCAGTTCTTC.

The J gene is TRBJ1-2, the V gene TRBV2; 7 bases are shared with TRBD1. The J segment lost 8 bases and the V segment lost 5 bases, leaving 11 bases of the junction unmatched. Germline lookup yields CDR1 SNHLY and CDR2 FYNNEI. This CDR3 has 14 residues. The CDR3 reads CASSRDRAREGYTF. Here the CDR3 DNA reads TGTGCCAGCAGTAGAGACAGGGCGCGTGAGGGCTACACCTTC.

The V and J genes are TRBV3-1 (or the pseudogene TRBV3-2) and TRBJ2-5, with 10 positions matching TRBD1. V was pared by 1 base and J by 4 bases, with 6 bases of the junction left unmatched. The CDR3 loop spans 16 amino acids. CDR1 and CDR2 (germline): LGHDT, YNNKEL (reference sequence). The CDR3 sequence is CASSQGGQGRRETQYF. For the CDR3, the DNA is TGTGCCAGCAGCCAAGGGGGACAGGGGCGACGAGAGACCCAGTACTTC.

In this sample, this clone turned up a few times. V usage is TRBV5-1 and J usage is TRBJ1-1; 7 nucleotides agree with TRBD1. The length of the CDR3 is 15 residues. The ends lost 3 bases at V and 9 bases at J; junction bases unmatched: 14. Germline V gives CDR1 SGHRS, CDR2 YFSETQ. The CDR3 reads CASSSITGTAGQAFF. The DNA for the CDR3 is TGCGCCAGCAGCTCTATTACCGGGACAGCCGGCCAAGCTTTCTTT. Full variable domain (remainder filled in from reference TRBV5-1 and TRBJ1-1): KAGVTQTPRYLIKTRGQQVTLSCSPISGHRSVSWYQQTPGQGLQFLFEYFSETQRNKGNFPGRFSGRQFSNSRSEMNVSTLELGDSALYLCASSSITGTAGQAFFGQGTRLTVV.